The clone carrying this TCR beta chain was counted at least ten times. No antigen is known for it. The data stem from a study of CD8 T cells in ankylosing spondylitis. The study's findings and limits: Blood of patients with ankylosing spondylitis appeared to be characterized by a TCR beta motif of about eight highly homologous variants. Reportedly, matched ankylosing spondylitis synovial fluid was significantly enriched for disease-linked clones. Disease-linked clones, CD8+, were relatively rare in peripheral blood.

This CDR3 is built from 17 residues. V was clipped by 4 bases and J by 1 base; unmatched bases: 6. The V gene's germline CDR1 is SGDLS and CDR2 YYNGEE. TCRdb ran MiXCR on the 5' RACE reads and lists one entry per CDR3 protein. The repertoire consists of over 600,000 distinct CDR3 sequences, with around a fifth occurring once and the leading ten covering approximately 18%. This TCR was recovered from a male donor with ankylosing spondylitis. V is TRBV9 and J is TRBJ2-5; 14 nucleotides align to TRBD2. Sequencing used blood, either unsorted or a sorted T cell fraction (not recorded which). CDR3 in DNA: TGTGCCAGCAGCACGGGGACTAGCGGGGGACTCCAAGAGACCCAGTACTTC. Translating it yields CASSTGTSGGLQETQYF.